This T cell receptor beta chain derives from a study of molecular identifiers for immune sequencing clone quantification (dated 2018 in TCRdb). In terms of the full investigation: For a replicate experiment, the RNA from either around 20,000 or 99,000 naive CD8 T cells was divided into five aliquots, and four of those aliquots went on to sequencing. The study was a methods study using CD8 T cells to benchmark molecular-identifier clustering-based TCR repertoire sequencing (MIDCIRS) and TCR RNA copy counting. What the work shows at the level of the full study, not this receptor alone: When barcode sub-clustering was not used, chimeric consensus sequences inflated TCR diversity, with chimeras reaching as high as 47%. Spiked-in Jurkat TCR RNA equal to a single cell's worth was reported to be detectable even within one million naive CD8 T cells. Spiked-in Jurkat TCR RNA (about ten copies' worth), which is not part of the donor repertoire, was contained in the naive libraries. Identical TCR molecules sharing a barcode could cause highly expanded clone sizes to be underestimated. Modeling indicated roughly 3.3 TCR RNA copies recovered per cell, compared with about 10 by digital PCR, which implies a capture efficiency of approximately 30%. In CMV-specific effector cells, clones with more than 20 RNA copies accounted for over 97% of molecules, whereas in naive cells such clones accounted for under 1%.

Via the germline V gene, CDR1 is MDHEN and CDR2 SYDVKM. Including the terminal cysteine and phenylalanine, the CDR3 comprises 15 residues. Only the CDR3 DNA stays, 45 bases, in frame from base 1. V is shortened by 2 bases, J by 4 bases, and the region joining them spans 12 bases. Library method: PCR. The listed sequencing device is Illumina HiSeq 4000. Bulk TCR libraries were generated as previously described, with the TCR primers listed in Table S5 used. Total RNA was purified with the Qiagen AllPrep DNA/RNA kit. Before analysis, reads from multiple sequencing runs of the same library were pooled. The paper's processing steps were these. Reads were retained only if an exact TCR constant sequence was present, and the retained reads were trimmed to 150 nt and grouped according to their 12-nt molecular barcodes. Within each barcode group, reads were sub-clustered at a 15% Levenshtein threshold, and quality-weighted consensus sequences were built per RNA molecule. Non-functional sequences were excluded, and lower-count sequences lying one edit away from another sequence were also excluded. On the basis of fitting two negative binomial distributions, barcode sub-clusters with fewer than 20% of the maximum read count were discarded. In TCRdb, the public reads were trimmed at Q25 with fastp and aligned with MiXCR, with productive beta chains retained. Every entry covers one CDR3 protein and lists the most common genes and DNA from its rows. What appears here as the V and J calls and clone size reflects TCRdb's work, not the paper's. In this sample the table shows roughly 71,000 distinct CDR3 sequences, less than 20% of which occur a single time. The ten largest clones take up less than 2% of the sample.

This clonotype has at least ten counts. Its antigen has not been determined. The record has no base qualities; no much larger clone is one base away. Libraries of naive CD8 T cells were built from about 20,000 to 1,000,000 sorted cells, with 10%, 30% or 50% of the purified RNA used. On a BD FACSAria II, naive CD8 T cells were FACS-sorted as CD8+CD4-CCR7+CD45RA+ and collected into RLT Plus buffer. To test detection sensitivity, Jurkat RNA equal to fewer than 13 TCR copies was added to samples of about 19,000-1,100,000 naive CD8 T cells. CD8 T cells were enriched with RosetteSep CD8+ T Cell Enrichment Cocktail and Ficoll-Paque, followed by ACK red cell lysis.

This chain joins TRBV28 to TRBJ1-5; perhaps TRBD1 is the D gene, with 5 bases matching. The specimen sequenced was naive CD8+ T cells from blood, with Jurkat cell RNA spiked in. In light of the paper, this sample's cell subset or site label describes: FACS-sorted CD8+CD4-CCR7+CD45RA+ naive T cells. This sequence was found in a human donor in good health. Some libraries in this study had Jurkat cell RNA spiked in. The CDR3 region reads CASSLRSGGNQPQHF. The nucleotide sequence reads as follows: TGTGCCAGCAGTTTAAGGTCCGGGGGGAATCAGCCCCAGCATTTT.